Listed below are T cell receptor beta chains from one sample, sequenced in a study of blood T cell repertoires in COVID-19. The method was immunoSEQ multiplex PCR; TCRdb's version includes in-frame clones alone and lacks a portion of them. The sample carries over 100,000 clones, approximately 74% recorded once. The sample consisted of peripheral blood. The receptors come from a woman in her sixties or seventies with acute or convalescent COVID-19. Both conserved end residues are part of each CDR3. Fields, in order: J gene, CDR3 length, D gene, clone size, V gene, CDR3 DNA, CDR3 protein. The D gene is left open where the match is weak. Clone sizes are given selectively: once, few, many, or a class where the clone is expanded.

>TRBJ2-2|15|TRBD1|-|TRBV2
TGTGCCAGCAGGCCTCGGGACAGGGCTACCGGGGAGCTGTTTTTT
CASRPRDRATGELFF
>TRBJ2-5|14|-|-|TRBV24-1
TGTGCCACCAGTGATTCGCTAGCCGGGGAGACCCAGTACTTC
CATSDSLAGETQYF
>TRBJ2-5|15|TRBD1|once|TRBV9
TGTGCCAGCAGCGTAGGACAGGGCCAACAAGAGACCCAGTACTTC
CASSVGQGQQETQYF
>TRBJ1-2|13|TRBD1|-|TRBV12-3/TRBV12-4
TGTGCCAGCAGAAAACAGGGGGACTATGGCTACACCTTC
CASRKQGDYGYTF
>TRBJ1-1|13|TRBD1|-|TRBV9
TGTGCCAGCAGCTCACGGCCGGGACAGGAAGCTTTCTTT
CASSSRPGQEAFF
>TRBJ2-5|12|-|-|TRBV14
TGTGCCAGCAGCCTTTTGCGTGAGACCCAGTACTTC
CASSLLRETQYF
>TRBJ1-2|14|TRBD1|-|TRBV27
TGTGCCAGCAGTCGATCCGGGACAGGGCATGGCTACACCTTC
CASSRSGTGHGYTF
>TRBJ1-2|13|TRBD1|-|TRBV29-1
TGCAGCGTTGCCGGACAGGCGGCCGGGGGCTACACCTTC
CSVAGQAAGGYTF
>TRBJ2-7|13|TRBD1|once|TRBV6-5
TGTGCCAGCAGCAGAGGACAGGGCTACGAGCAGTACTTC
CASSRGQGYEQYF
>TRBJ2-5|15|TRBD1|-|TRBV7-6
TGTGCCAGCAGCTTATCGGGACAGGGGCGGGAGACCCAGTACTTC
CASSLSGQGRETQYF
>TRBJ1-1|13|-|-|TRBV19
TGTGCCAGTAGTCAGGTTGAGAACACTGAAGCTTTCTTT
CASSQVENTEAFF
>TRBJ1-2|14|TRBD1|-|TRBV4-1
TGCGCCAGCAGCACCCGACAGGGCGGCTATGGCTACACCTTC
CASSTRQGGYGYTF
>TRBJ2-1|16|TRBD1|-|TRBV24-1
TGTGCCACCAGTGAGCGCGGACAGGGTTTCTACAATGAGCAGTTCTTC
CATSERGQGFYNEQFF
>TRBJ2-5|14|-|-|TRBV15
TGTGCCACCAGCAGACCGAATTCGCGAGAGACCCAGTACTTC
CATSRPNSRETQYF
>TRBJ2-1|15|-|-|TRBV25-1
TGTGCCAGCAGTGAATCTCGGGGATTCTATAGTGAGCAGTTCTTC
CASSESRGFYSEQFF
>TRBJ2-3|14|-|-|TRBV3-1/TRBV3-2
TGTGCCAGCAGCCAATCCACGGGAGTAGATACGCAGTATTTT
CASSQSTGVDTQYF